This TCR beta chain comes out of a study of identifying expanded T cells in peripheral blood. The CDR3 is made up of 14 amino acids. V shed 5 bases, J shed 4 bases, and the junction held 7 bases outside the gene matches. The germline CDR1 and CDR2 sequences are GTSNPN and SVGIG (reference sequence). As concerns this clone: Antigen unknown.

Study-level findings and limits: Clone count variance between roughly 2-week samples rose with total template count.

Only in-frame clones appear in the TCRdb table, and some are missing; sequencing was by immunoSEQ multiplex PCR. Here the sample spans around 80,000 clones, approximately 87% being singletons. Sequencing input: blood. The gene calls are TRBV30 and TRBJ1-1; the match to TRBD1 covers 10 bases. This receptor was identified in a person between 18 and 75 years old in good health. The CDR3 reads CAWDKDRGSTEAFF. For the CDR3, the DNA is TGTGCCTGGGATAAGGACAGGGGGTCCACTGAAGCTTTCTTT.